Below are 21 T cell receptor beta chains sequenced from a single sample in a study of glioma-infiltrating T cells after dendritic cell vaccination. The time point here: after dendritic cell vaccination, including at tumor progression/relapse. Sequencing was performed with immunoSEQ multiplex PCR; in TCRdb, only in-frame clones are kept and a portion is missing. The table lists about 25,000 clones, nearly 90% of them singletons. Sample: blood, taken after dendritic cell vaccination. These receptors were taken from a human donor with glioblastoma.

The rearrangement joins TRBV30 to TRBJ2-7, with 9 bases fitting TRBD1. In germline, CDR1 is GTSNPN, CDR2 SVGIG (reference sequence). This CDR3 has 14 residues. The V gene end was trimmed by 2 bases and the J gene end by 1 base; junction bases not matched to a gene: 3. The CDR3 sequence: CAWSTGTGSYEQYF. CDR3 nucleotide sequence: TGTGCCTGGAGTACCGGGACAGGGTCCTACGAGCAGTACTTC.

The chain recombines TRBV10-3 with TRBJ2-7, with TRBD1 matching over 11 bases. The germline gives CDR1 ENHRY, CDR2 SYGVKD. With V trimmed by 7 bases and J by 6 bases, 8 bases remained unmatched. This CDR3 is built from 14 residues. CDR3 sequence reads: CAITGGTGGSEQYF. The CDR3 nucleotides read TGTGCCATCACCGGGGGGACAGGGGGAAGCGAGCAGTACTTC.

The chain joins TRBV10-1 to TRBJ2-1; 7 nucleotides align to TRBD1. CDR3 size: 15 residues. The germline gives CDR1 WNHNN, CDR2 SYGVQD (reference sequence). V trimming: 3 bases; J trimming: 7 bases; junction bases outside the gene matches: 9. CDR3 DNA: TGCGCCAGCAGTGATGACGACAGGGACCATAATGAGCAGTTCTTC. This translates into CASSDDDRDHNEQFF.

The chain links TRBV6-1 to TRBJ1-4; D may be TRBD1 (5 bases). V was trimmed by 4 bases and J by 4 bases, leaving 16 bases between them. This CDR3 region has 16 residues. Germline V CDR1 and CDR2: MNHNS, SASEGT. The CDR3 DNA sequence: TGTGCCAGCAGTGCCCCAGGGCGCGTACTTAATGAAAAACTGTTTTTT. It specifies CASSAPGRVLNEKLFF.

The chain joins TRBV5-5 to TRBJ2-4, with TRBD1 identical over 8 bases. The V gene end was trimmed by 4 bases and the J gene end by 8 bases; junction bases not matched to a gene: 8. The CDR3 totals 14 residues. Germline V gives CDR1 SGHKS, CDR2 YYEKEE (reference sequence). The CDR3 sequence: CASSTRTGWDIQYF. The CDR3 DNA sequence: TGTGCCAGCAGCACAAGGACAGGGTGGGACATTCAGTACTTC.

V is TRBV23-1 and J is TRBJ2-1, with 12 bases lining up with TRBD2. TRBV23-1 carries the ORF label, with uncertain function. V lost 3 bases, J lost 6 bases, and 9 bases stayed unmatched. The CDR3 loop spans 17 amino acids. The CDR3 bases are TGCGCCAGCAGTCACTCCGGGACTAGCGGGCTCGGCAATGAGCAGTTCTTC. Translated, it gives CASSHSGTSGLGNEQFF.

The chain uses TRBV29-1 and TRBJ2-6; possibly TRBD2 for D (7 bases). From germline, CDR1 is SQVTM and CDR2 ANQGSEA. Trimming stripped 0 bases from V and 4 bases from J, with 19 bases between. The CDR3 runs to 18 residues. DNA of the CDR3: TGCAGCGTTGAAGATTTCCCGGGGGGCAAGGCCGGGGCCAACGTCCTGACTTTC. This sequence encodes CSVEDFPGGKAGANVLTF.

The chain combines TRBV5-8 with TRBJ2-3; D possibly corresponds to TRBD1 (5 bases). The germline V and J ends were trimmed by 4 bases and 4 bases, with 10 bases remaining between them. CDR3 length: 13 amino acids. Germline values: CDR1 SGHTS, CDR2 YDEGEE. CDR3 sequence: CASSETGPDTQYF. DNA for the CDR3: TGTGCCAGCAGCGAAACAGGTCCAGATACGCAGTATTTT.

This sequence joins TRBV6-1 and TRBJ1-3; no firm D call. Germline V lookup: CDR1 MNHNS, CDR2 SASEGT. The CDR3 contains 14 residues. The V gene lost 6 bases and the J gene lost 4 bases, with 13 bases spanning the gap. CDR3 sequence: CASSSTAGGNTIYF. The CDR3 coding sequence is TGTGCCAGCAGCTCCACAGCGGGGGGAAACACCATATATTTT.

On this clone itself: At one end, the junction sequence differs from germline, possibly due to a read error. Other DNA sequences in the same sample also yield this CDR3. The rearrangement links TRBV5-6 to TRBJ1-6, with 8 bases aligning to TRBD1. In germline, CDR1 is SGHDT, CDR2 YYEEEE. The CDR3 totals 18 residues. The CDR3 sequence: CASSPYRGQGRPNSPLHF. In DNA, the CDR3 is TGTGCCAGCAGCCCTTATCGTGGACAGGGACGACCTAATTCCCCCCTCCACTTT.

The chain combines TRBV5-4 with TRBJ1-3, with D hard to call. The CDR3 contains 17 residues. Germline V CDR1 and CDR2: SGHNT, YYREEE (reference sequence). V lost 4 bases, J lost 0 bases, and 17 bases lay in between. CDR3 protein: CASSPGVPQISGNTIYF. The CDR3 DNA reads as TGTGCCAGCAGCCCCGGGGTCCCTCAGATCTCTGGAAACACCATATATTTT.

The chain combines TRBV27 with TRBJ1-2; 8 positions agree with TRBD1. This CDR3 has 16 residues. J was trimmed by 4 bases and V by 1 base; bases with no gene match: 8. Germline-derived CDR1 and CDR2 are MNHEY and SMNVEV (reference sequence). The CDR3 nucleotides read TGTGCCAGCAGTTTATGGGGCAGGGGGCCTGGCTATGGCTACACCTTC. Translating gives CASSLWGRGPGYGYTF.

The genes are TRBV19 and TRBJ2-3; the match to TRBD2 covers 12 bases. This CDR3 is 15 amino acids long. V was clipped by 6 bases and J by 3 bases; unmatched bases: 4. Germline V gene data show CDR1 as LNHDA and CDR2 as SQIVND (reference sequence). CDR3 sequence reads: CASRTSGGRTDTQYF. The DNA for the CDR3 is TGTGCCAGTAGGACTAGCGGGGGTCGTACAGATACGCAGTATTTT.

This chain joins TRBV18 and TRBJ1-4; TRBD1 matches 9 bases. The CDR3 consists of 15 residues. Germline CDR1 and CDR2: KGHSH and LQKENI. J was trimmed by 7 bases and V by 3 bases; bases with no gene match: 6. The CDR3 loop is CASSPRTGEVEKLFF. For the CDR3, the DNA is TGTGCCAGCTCACCCCGGACAGGGGAGGTTGAAAAACTGTTTTTT.

Turning to this clone: The junction differs from germline at one of its ends, possibly a read error. The rearrangement links TRBV7-7 to TRBJ2-6, with D perhaps TRBD2 (5 bases). This CDR3 region has 15 residues. The germline V gene encodes CDR1 SSHAT and CDR2 FNYEAQ (reference sequence). The CDR3 DNA sequence: TGTGCTAGCAGATACCGGGAACCTGGGGCCAACGTCCTGACTTTC. As protein: CASRYREPGANVLTF.

This chain joins TRBV6-1 and TRBJ2-7; the match to TRBD2 covers 13 bases. After removal of 11 bases from V and 5 bases from J, the junction contained 6 bases not matched to a gene. Germline-derived CDR1 and CDR2 are MNHNS and SASEGT. The CDR3 length is 13 residues. The CDR3 protein is CAAKGTSGNEQYF. CDR3 nucleotides: TGTGCCGCTAAGGGGACTAGCGGGAACGAGCAGTACTTC.

V is TRBV5-1 and J is TRBJ2-7; D is possibly TRBD1 (6 bases). This CDR3 spans 15 amino acids. In germline, CDR1 is SGHRS, CDR2 YFSETQ. V was cut by 0 bases and J by 2 bases, with 12 bases left in between. The CDR3 sequence is CASSLGQGTPYEQYF. The DNA of the CDR3 is TGCGCCAGCAGCTTGGGCCAGGGGACCCCCTACGAGCAGTACTTC.

The chain is built from TRBV11-3 and TRBJ2-5; D unclear. Per the germline V gene, CDR1 is SGHNT and CDR2 is YENEEA. The ends were cut back, 4 bases at V and 5 bases at J, with 17 bases in the middle. This CDR3 has 15 amino acids. The chain's CDR3 is CASSSSRLQAETQYF. The CDR3 coding sequence is TGTGCCAGCAGCTCGTCCAGGTTGCAGGCGGAGACCCAGTACTTC.

This clone was observed a handful of times. The chain employs TRBV6-1 and TRBJ2-7; 8 nucleotides align to TRBD1. CDR1 and CDR2 from the germline V gene are MNHNS and SASEGT. Trimming took 7 bases from V and 7 from J; bases not matched to a gene: 9. The CDR3 contains 13 residues. CDR3 sequence reads: CASIGTGPTEQYF. In nucleotides, the CDR3 is TGTGCCAGCATAGGGACAGGACCTACAGAGCAGTACTTC.

The rearrangement joins TRBV19 to TRBJ1-2, with 9 bases lining up with TRBD1. The CDR3 runs 15 residues. V was clipped by 8 bases and J by 8 bases; unmatched bases: 15. Per germline, CDR1 LNHDA and CDR2 SQIVND (reference sequence). The CDR3 is CASSPDRGVPQGYTF. CDR3 DNA: TGTGCCAGTTCACCCGACAGGGGGGTTCCTCAGGGCTACACCTTC.

CDR3 bases: TGTGCCAGCGGCCGAGAGACCCAGTACTTC. Translating gives CASGRETQYF. The chain employs TRBV2 and TRBJ2-5; D remains ambiguous. The length of the CDR3 is 10 residues. Germline lookup yields CDR1 SNHLY and CDR2 FYNNEI. The V end was cut by 8 bases, the J end by 4 bases, with 5 bases between.